This T cell receptor (beta chain) is drawn from a study of T cell responses to AZD1222 COVID-19 vaccine (dated by TCRdb to the early 2020s). Looking at the study overall: TCR sequencing covered 233 trial participants: 200 to 210 given two doses of AZD1222 and 26 given two doses of MenACWY control vaccine. Trial participants were enrolled by age into 18-55, 56-69 and 70-plus year subgroups, with roughly 160, 29 and 62 TCR-sequenced participants respectively.

The germline V gene yields LGHNA for CDR1 and YNFKEQ for CDR2. V is pared back by 1 base and J by 1 base, with 5 bases lying between the germline termini. The CDR3 contains 13 residues, cysteine and phenylalanine counted. The CDR3 DNA has 39 bases and is translated from base 1. The CDR3 regions of human TCRbeta chains were subjected to immunosequencing. The authors' pipeline ran thus. TCRs in the repertoires were matched against a reference library of SARS-CoV-2-specific TCRs that had been generated with the MIRA antigen-specificity platform. Breadth meant the fraction of unique TCRs that were SARS-CoV-2-associated, whereas depth meant the fraction of total T cells that were SARS-CoV-2-associated. Each spike-specific TCR was assigned to its reactive spike region and to a CD4 or CD8 class using the MIRA data. Log10-transformed breadth and depth values were compared by one-way ANOVA with Sidak's multiple comparisons tests. TCRdb limited this immuneACCESS table to in-frame rearrangements with V and J called. A share of clones is missing; checked studies link under half to unresolved V genes, and the rest is unexplained. From that table come the V and J calls and clone size; the DNA was used to work out D and trimming. A total of some 180,000 clones appear in this sample, approximately 95% of them only once. In total, the top ten clones hold around 1% of the sample.

The time point label of this sample denotes: about 28 days (+/-7) after the second vaccine dose. Taken with the paper, the label for treatment or condition translates to: meningococcal conjugate vaccine given as trial control. Vaccinee samples were obtained from the UK trials COV001 and COV002, which included a single-blind randomized controlled phase 2/3 trial of AZD1222 (ChAdOx1 nCoV-19) in healthy adults. For TCRbeta chain sequencing, PBMC samples from trial participants were taken at day 0 and at day 28 after the second dose. As regards this clone: It lacks a known antigen. No base qualities exist here, and no much larger clone lies one base off it.

Points the paper makes about the study in general: Only 5 to 7 AZD1222 recipients were SARS-CoV-2 seropositive at baseline, limiting conclusions about previously exposed vaccinees. The 56-69-year group was small, and its depth increase did not reach significance, likely because of low power. Vaccine-associated CD4 TCRs spanned the whole spike protein, with dominant responses in regions 160-218 and 743-854. Because no day 14 peak-response samples were available, repertoires were characterized only after the peak T cell response. Reportedly, close to half of the unique spike-specific TCRs recognized epitopes lying outside the regions that are mutated in the B.1.351 and B.1.1.7 variants. Spike-specific TCR breadth and depth rose significantly after two AZD1222 doses compared with day 0 and with MenACWY recipients. Participants were mostly white British, with more females than males. The authors suggested clonal diversity may have been underestimated.

This receptor was taken from an adult who received the MenACWY meningococcal vaccine as a control. The sample consisted of peripheral blood, taken 28 days after the second dose of the MenACWY control vaccine. The sequence joins TRBV4-2 to TRBJ2-7, with the D gene not clear enough to name. The CDR3: CASSQGPSYEQYF. The DNA sequence is TGTGCCAGCAGCCAAGGGCCTTCCTACGAGCAGTACTTC.